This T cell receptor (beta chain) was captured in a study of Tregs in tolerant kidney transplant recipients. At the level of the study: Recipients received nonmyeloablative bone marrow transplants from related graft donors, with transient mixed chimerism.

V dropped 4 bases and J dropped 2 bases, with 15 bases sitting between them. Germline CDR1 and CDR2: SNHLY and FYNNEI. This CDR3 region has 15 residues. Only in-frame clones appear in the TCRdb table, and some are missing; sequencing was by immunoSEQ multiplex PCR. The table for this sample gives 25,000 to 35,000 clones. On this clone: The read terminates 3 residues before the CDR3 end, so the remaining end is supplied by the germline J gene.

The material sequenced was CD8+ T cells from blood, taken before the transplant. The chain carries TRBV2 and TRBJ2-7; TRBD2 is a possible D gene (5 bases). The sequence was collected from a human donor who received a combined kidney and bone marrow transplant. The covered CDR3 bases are TGTGCCAGCAGTGCCGCAGGACTGGGAACCTACGAG. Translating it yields CASSAAGLGTYE. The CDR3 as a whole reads CASSAAGLGTYEQYF.